Presented here are 17 T cell receptor beta chains from one specimen sequenced in a study of shared clonotypes between healthy human individuals. Measured with immunoSEQ multiplex PCR; TCRdb has only the in-frame clones, and not every one. Here the sample spans some 1,400,000 clones, approximately 97% being singletons. Specimen: naive CD4+ T cells sorted from blood. The subset here: CD45RA+ positively selected. The receptors stem from a man younger than 45 in good health.

V is TRBV11-2 and J is TRBJ2-7; D call uncertain. CDR3 length equals 14 residues. Per the germline V gene, CDR1 is SGHAT and CDR2 is FQNNGV. V was clipped by 2 bases and J by 3 bases, with 11 bases between them. The CDR3 region has the DNA TGTGCCAGCAGCTTAATACAGCGTTTCTACGAGCAGTACTTC. It specifies CASSLIQRFYEQYF.

V gene TRBV7-2 combines with J gene TRBJ2-1; 11 bases are shared with TRBD2. Germline CDR1 SGHTA, CDR2 FQGNSA. The CDR3 contains 15 residues. The ends lost 5 bases at V and 6 bases at J; junction bases unmatched: 6. The CDR3 is CASSVSGRGVNEQFF. Written as DNA, the CDR3 is TGTGCCAGCAGCGTTAGCGGGAGGGGGGTCAATGAGCAGTTCTTC.

This clone was picked up one time. Other nucleotide sequences in the sample specify the same CDR3. The rearrangement uses TRBV7-3 and TRBJ2-3; 7 bases agree with TRBD1. Looked up from germline, CDR1 is SGHTA and CDR2 is FQGTGA. The junction had 2 bases not matched to a gene; V was cut back by 5 bases and J by 0 bases. This CDR3 comprises 14 residues. The CDR3 loop reads CASSPGQSTDTQYF. Written as DNA, the CDR3 is TGTGCCAGCAGCCCGGGACAGAGCACAGATACGCAGTATTTT.

CDR3 nucleotide sequence: TGTGCCAGCAGCTTGCTCAAACGGGGGAACGAGCAGTACTTC. Translation gives CASSLLKRGNEQYF. J is TRBJ2-7 and V is TRBV5-6, with a tentative D call TRBD2 (6 bases). This CDR3 has 14 residues. The germline V gene has CDR1 SGHDT and CDR2 YYEEEE. The germline V and J ends were trimmed by 1 base and 5 bases, with 13 bases remaining between them.

This clone was detected only a few times. The chain recombines TRBV18 with TRBJ1-1; TRBD1 aligns across 7 bases. This CDR3 is 15 amino acids long. CDR1 is KGHSH, CDR2 LQKENI, per germline. V lost 4 bases to trimming and J lost 0 bases; unmatched junction nucleotides: 5. The CDR3 nucleotides read TGTGCCAGCTCACTACAGGGGAGGATGAACACTGAAGCTTTCTTT. It codes for CASSLQGRMNTEAFF.

The chain couples TRBV5-1 to TRBJ2-2; 7 positions agree with TRBD1. Germline loops: CDR1 SGHRS, CDR2 YFSETQ. V shed 3 bases and J 2 bases; nucleotides not matched to a gene: 7. The CDR3 extends over 16 amino acids. The CDR3 DNA is TGCGCCAGCAGCTCCCACGACAGGGCTAACACCGGGGAGCTGTTTTTT. It is translated as CASSSHDRANTGELFF.

The chain uses TRBV30 and TRBJ2-5; tentatively, D is TRBD1 or TRBD2 (5 bases each). This CDR3 comprises 13 residues. The V end was cut by 1 base, the J end by 4 bases, with 10 bases between. Germline assignment: CDR1 GTSNPN and CDR2 SVGIG (reference sequence). The CDR3 DNA follows: TGTGCCTGGAGTGCCTTTGGGGGAGAGACCCAGTACTTC. Protein: CAWSAFGGETQYF. The whole variable domain, filled in from reference TRBV30 and TRBJ2-5, reads SQTIHQWPATLVQPVGSPLSLECTVEGTSNPNLYWYRQAAGRGLQLLFYSVGIGQISSEVPQNLSASRPQDRQFILSSKKLLLSDSGFYLCAWSAFGGETQYFGPGTRLLVL.

For the CDR3, the DNA is TGTGCCTGGAGTGTATCGATAGCCACCAAAAACATTCAGTACTTC. This sequence encodes CAWSVSIATKNIQYF. The chain recombines TRBV30 with TRBJ2-4; D ambiguous. Germline assignment: CDR1 GTSNPN and CDR2 SVGIG (reference sequence). This CDR3 contains 15 residues. V lost 0 bases and J 2 bases, leaving 11 bases between the germline ends.

The V call is TRBV28, the J call TRBJ2-6; a possible D gene is TRBD2 (6 bases). This CDR3 has 16 residues. Germline loops: CDR1 MDHEN, CDR2 SYDVKM. V gave up 5 bases and J gave up 0 bases, with 11 bases separating them. This chain's CDR3 is CASSSIGSSGANVLTF. CDR3 nucleotides: TGTGCCAGCAGTAGTATCGGGAGCTCTGGGGCCAACGTCCTGACTTTC.

The chain uses TRBV30 and TRBJ2-7; D ambiguous. This CDR3 region has 11 residues. V was pared by 1 base and J by 3 bases, with 4 bases between. The germline V gene has CDR1 GTSNPN and CDR2 SVGIG (reference sequence). The CDR3 sequence is CAWSDGYEQYF. In DNA, the CDR3 is TGTGCCTGGAGTGATGGCTACGAGCAGTACTTC.

To note about this clone: This specimen includes other DNA sequences encoding the same CDR3. The chain is built from TRBV6-1 and TRBJ2-3; possibly TRBD2 for D (7 bases). The CDR3 has 14 residues. Per the germline V gene, CDR1 is MNHNS and CDR2 is SASEGT. V lost 1 base and J lost 4, with 9 bases in between. The CDR3 DNA follows: TGTGCCAGCAGTGAAGGGGGGGGCGCAGATACGCAGTATTTT. Amino acid sequence: CASSEGGGADTQYF.

The V call is TRBV30, the J call TRBJ2-5; TRBD1 matches 8 bases. The J segment lost 4 bases and the V segment lost 1 base, leaving 2 bases of the junction unmatched. This CDR3 has 13 amino acids. Germline CDR1 and CDR2: GTSNPN and SVGIG (reference sequence). CDR3 sequence (DNA): TGTGCCTGGAGTGCAGGGGGCACAGAGACCCAGTACTTC. This codes for CAWSAGGTETQYF.

V and J are TRBV11-2 and TRBJ2-7; 7 bases line up with TRBD2. The germline V gene has CDR1 SGHAT and CDR2 FQNNGV. The CDR3 covers 18 residues. V was clipped by 3 bases and J by 1 base; unmatched bases: 15. CDR3 nucleotides: TGTGCCAGCAGCTTCAGGAGGGAGCGGGGTTATATGTCCTACGAGCAGTACTTC. Translation gives CASSFRRERGYMSYEQYF.

The chain uses TRBV10-1 and TRBJ2-3; no reliable D call. Deletions cut 2 bases from V and 7 bases from J, with 10 bases between. The CDR3 has 13 residues. Germline-derived CDR1 and CDR2 are WNHNN and SYGVQD (reference sequence). The CDR3 nucleotides are TGCGCCAGCAGTGAGCCTCCTGGTAATACGCAGTATTTT. Encoded protein: CASSEPPGNTQYF.

The CDR3 DNA reads TGTGCCAGCAGCTTAACGGGGGTGGGCTCCGAGCAGTACTTC. Protein product: CASSLTGVGSEQYF. The V gene is TRBV7-3, the J gene TRBJ2-7, with D perhaps assigned TRBD1 or TRBD2 (5 bases each). Germline CDR1 SGHTA, CDR2 FQGTGA. CDR3 length: 14 residues. Trimming pared 0 bases from V and 6 bases from J, leaving 12 bases between. The whole variable domain, filled in from reference TRBV7-3 and TRBJ2-7, reads GAGVSQTPSNKVTEKGKYVELRCDPISGHTALYWYRQSLGQGPEFLIYFQGTGAADDSGLPNDRFFAVRPEGSVSTLKIQRTERGDSAVYLCASSLTGVGSEQYFGPGTRLTVT.

The gene calls are TRBV6-4 and TRBJ1-2; no clear D gene. The CDR3 consists of 14 residues. With 0 bases removed from V and 8 bases from J, the gap between germline ends came to 13 bases. CDR1 is MRHNA, CDR2 SNTAGT, per germline. The CDR3 region is CASSDSFGGKGYTF. The CDR3 nucleotides read TGTGCCAGCAGTGACTCATTCGGAGGGAAGGGCTACACCTTC.

This chain joins TRBV7-9 and TRBJ2-1; D might be TRBD2 (6 bases). CDR1 is SEHNR and CDR2 is FQNEAQ in the germline V gene (reference sequence). V lost 5 bases to trimming and J lost 8 bases, with 19 bases between them. The CDR3 is 15 residues long. The CDR3 sequence is CASSPPGDLIYEQFF. The CDR3 region has the DNA TGTGCCAGCAGCCCTCCGGGAGACCTTATTTATGAGCAGTTCTTC.